The following is a T cell receptor (beta chain) sequence with its context. Its antigen is undetermined. The CDR3 sequence is 13 residues long. Germline loops: CDR1 MGHDK, CDR2 SYGVNS. These data are taken from a study of CXCR3-negative and CXCR3-positive naive CD8 T cells. Whole-study results and caveats: Hydrophobicity of TRB CDR3s was greater in CXCR3-positive naive cells than in CXCR3-negative naive cells.

The TRB libraries of cDNA were built by UMI-labeled 5' RACE. Following a re-call of the 5' RACE reads, TCRdb has one entry per CDR3 protein and lacks DNA. The listing contains about 63,000 distinct CDR3 sequences. The TCR originated in a human donor in good health. Some clones in this sample may be carry-over from other donors' samples. The specimen was naive CXCR3+ CD8+ T cells from blood. Subset specified: CD45RO-CCR7+CD27+CD95- naive CD8+ T cells expressing CXCR3 (TNR3+). The chain joins TRBV25-1 to TRBJ2-1. This CDR3 is CASSSRNYNEQFF.